This T cell receptor (beta chain) is drawn from a study of cytomegalovirus exposure and HLA in healthy donors. Of note for this clone: A junction boundary mismatches the germline segment, possibly from a read error.

60 Vbeta and 13 Jbeta primers were used in PCR. Only in-frame clones appear in the TCRdb table, and some are missing; sequencing was by immunoSEQ multiplex PCR. Found here are 100,000 or so clones, more than 80% of them singletons; the top ten hold around 3.9%. This CDR3 region has 16 residues. Germline CDR1 and CDR2: SGHRS and YFSETQ. The sequence came from a man aged 25 to 45 in good health and CMV-seronegative. The sequencing sample was made of PBMCs. The rearrangement links TRBV5-1 to TRBJ2-2; D gene unclear. Here the CDR3 reads CASRLDPARITGELFF. CDR3 in DNA: TGCGCCAGCAGGTTGGACCCAGCTAGAATCACCGGGGAGCTGTTTTTT.